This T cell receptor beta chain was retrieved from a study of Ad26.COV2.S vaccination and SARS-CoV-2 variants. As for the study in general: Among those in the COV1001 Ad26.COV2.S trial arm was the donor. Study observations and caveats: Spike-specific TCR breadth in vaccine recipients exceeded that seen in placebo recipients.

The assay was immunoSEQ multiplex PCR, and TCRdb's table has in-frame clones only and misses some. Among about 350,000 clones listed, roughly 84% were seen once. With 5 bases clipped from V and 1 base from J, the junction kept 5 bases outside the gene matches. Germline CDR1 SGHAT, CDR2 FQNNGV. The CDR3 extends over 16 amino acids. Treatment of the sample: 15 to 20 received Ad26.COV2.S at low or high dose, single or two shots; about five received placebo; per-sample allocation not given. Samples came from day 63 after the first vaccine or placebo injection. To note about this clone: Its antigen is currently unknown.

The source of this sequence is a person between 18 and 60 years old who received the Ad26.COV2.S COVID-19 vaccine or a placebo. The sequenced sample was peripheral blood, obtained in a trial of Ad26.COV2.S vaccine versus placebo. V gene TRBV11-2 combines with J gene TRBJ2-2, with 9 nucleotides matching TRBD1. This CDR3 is CASSLGQGRNTGELFF. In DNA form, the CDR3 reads TGTGCCAGCAGCCTGGGACAGGGAAGGAACACCGGGGAGCTGTTTTTT.